The rows below give T cell receptor beta chains drawn from one sample of a study of early T cells in non-severe SARS-CoV-2 infection. TCRdb re-called the 5' RACE reads through MiXCR, storing one row per CDR3 protein. The data show fewer than 40,000 distinct CDR3 sequences, roughly 6.6% seen once. Input material: whole blood. The source of these receptors is an adult who was a healthcare worker with PCR-confirmed SARS-CoV-2 infection or an uninfected control (not recorded which). Each CDR3 is given with its conserved first and last residue. Fields, in order: clone size, V gene, D gene, J gene, CDR3 length, CDR3 protein, CDR3 DNA. The D gene is left open where the match is weak. A row's size may be missing; if present it is once, few, many or a size class.

many	TRBV3-1	TRBD1	TRBJ1-2	18	CASSRLVGTGATNYGYTF	TGTGCCAGCAGCCGGTTGGTCGGGACAGGGGCCACTAACTATGGCTACACCTTC
many	TRBV27	TRBD2	TRBJ2-5	14	CASSLAGVTETQYF	TGTGCCAGCAGTTTAGCGGGAGTGACGGAGACCCAGTACTTC
many	TRBV11-1	.	TRBJ2-1	15	CASSLDPGYYNEQFF	TGTGCCAGCAGCTTAGATCCGGGTTACTACAATGAGCAGTTCTTC
.	TRBV11-2	.	TRBJ1-2	13	CASRKGPDYGYTF	TGTGCCAGCCGAAAAGGGCCGGACTATGGCTACACCTTC
many	TRBV6-2/TRBV6-3	.	TRBJ2-5	17	CASSSIRAAGEKETQYF	TGTGCCAGCAGTTCCATTCGGGCGGCAGGGGAGAAAGAGACCCAGTACTTC
.	TRBV29-1	TRBD1	TRBJ1-1	13	CSAEGRGHTEAFF	TGCAGCGCTGAGGGCAGGGGGCATACTGAAGCTTTCTTT
many	TRBV7-2	.	TRBJ2-3	15	CASSSSLLSTDTQYF	TGTGCCAGCAGTTCTAGCTTGTTAAGCACAGATACGCAGTATTTT
.	TRBV12-3/TRBV12-4	.	TRBJ2-5	13	CASKTWSQETQYF	TGTGCCAGCAAAACATGGTCCCAAGAGACCCAGTACTTC
many	TRBV12-3/TRBV12-4	.	TRBJ1-3	16	CASSPRQKFSGNTIYF	TGTGCCAGCAGTCCGCGACAGAAATTCTCTGGAAACACCATATATTTT
.	TRBV18	.	TRBJ1-1	13	CASSRDENTEAFF	TGTGCCAGCTCCCGAGATGAGAACACTGAAGCTTTCTTT
many	TRBV29-1	.	TRBJ1-4	14	CSVQEDTINEKLFF	TGCAGCGTTCAAGAGGACACCATTAATGAAAAACTGTTTTTT
few	TRBV28	.	TRBJ2-7	20	CASSPHPGHIGGKSSYEQYF	TGTGCCAGCAGTCCTCATCCAGGACATATTGGGGGGAAGAGCTCCTACGAGCAGTACTTC
.	TRBV7-9	.	TRBJ1-1	14	CASSLRRGVTEAFF	TGTGCCAGCAGCTTACGTCGCGGGGTGACTGAAGCTTTCTTT
.	TRBV7-9	TRBD1	TRBJ1-1	15	CASSPSDRARTEAFF	TGTGCCAGCAGCCCCTCGGACAGGGCCCGGACTGAAGCTTTCTTT
many	TRBV28	TRBD1	TRBJ1-1	13	CASNWDRVGEAFF	TGTGCCAGCAACTGGGACAGGGTGGGTGAAGCTTTCTTT
many	TRBV28	.	TRBJ2-5	14	CASSTGDTQETQYF	TGTGCCAGCAGTACCGGGGACACTCAAGAGACCCAGTACTTC
.	TRBV11-2	.	TRBJ2-5	15	CASSLVTTLQETQYF	TGTGCCAGCAGCTTGGTGACTACCCTCCAAGAGACCCAGTACTTC
many	TRBV6-2/TRBV6-3	TRBD2	TRBJ2-7	17	CASKETGLAGIPYEQYF	TGTGCCAGCAAAGAAACCGGACTAGCGGGGATACCCTACGAGCAGTACTTC
many	TRBV5-1	.	TRBJ2-3	14	CASSLTGKTDTQYF	TGCGCCAGCAGCTTGACGGGGAAAACAGATACGCAGTATTTT
many	TRBV18	.	TRBJ2-2	12	CASSPSPGELFF	TGTGCCAGCTCACCGAGCCCCGGGGAGCTGTTTTTT
.	TRBV28	.	TRBJ1-2	13	CASWDAQAYGYTF	TGTGCCAGTTGGGACGCCCAAGCCTATGGCTACACCTTC
many	TRBV2	.	TRBJ1-4	15	CASSAGVATNEKLFF	TGTGCCAGCAGTGCGGGAGTCGCAACTAATGAAAAACTGTTTTTT
many	TRBV6-4	.	TRBJ1-2	17	CASSDSSEQGINYGYTF	TGTGCCAGCAGTGACTCGAGTGAACAGGGAATCAACTATGGCTACACCTTC
many	TRBV9	.	TRBJ1-1	13	CASSVGTNTEAFF	TGTGCCAGCAGCGTGGGGACGAACACTGAAGCTTTCTTT
many	TRBV29-1	.	TRBJ1-5	12	CSVGGQNQPQHF	TGCAGCGTAGGCGGACAGAATCAGCCCCAGCATTTT
many	TRBV29-1	.	TRBJ1-2	12	CSVEGSLGGYTF	TGCAGCGTTGAAGGCAGCCTTGGTGGCTACACCTTC
many	TRBV20-1	TRBD1	TRBJ1-2	15	CSAKDRAPPYYGYTF	TGCAGTGCCAAGGACAGGGCCCCACCGTACTATGGCTACACCTTC
few	TRBV29-1	.	TRBJ2-7	11	CSVDKGYEQYF	TGCAGCGTTGACAAGGGATACGAGCAGTACTTC
many	TRBV20-1	.	TRBJ2-1	13	CSASEFSYNEQFF	TGCAGTGCTAGCGAATTCTCCTACAATGAGCAGTTCTTC
medium-sized	TRBV18	.	TRBJ1-2	16	CASSPSPGGLNYGYTF	TGTGCCAGCTCACCGTCGCCTGGGGGCCTTAACTATGGCTACACCTTC
many	TRBV7-2	.	TRBJ2-3	12	CASSLEAGQQYF	TGTGCCAGCAGCTTAGAAGCGGGACAGCAGTATTTT
many	TRBV18	TRBD1	TRBJ1-5	14	CASSPGTGHQPQHF	TGTGCCAGCTCACCAGGGACAGGGCATCAGCCCCAGCATTTT
many	TRBV10-3	.	TRBJ2-3	13	CAISSADKDTQYF	TGTGCCATCAGTTCTGCGGACAAAGATACGCAGTATTTT
many	TRBV20-1	.	TRBJ2-7	12	CSAPDKTNEQYF	TGCAGTGCTCCTGACAAGACAAACGAGCAGTACTTC
.	TRBV4-3	.	TRBJ2-7	15	CASSQGLDWSYEQYF	TGCGCCAGCAGCCAAGGTCTGGACTGGTCCTACGAGCAGTACTTC
many	TRBV4-1	TRBD2	TRBJ2-5	17	CASSQGTSGRAAETQYF	TGCGCCAGCAGCCAAGGGACTAGCGGGAGGGCCGCGGAGACCCAGTACTTC
many	TRBV20-1	TRBD1	TRBJ1-5	15	CSAIQGTGNNQPQHF	TGCAGTGCTATACAGGGGACAGGGAATAATCAGCCCCAGCATTTT
few	TRBV12-3/TRBV12-4	.	TRBJ2-3	11	CASPTSDTQYF	TGTGCCAGCCCGACGTCGGATACGCAGTATTTT
medium-sized	TRBV20-1	.	TRBJ2-7	13	CSARSGAGDEQYF	TGCAGTGCTAGGTCTGGGGCAGGAGACGAGCAGTACTTC
.	TRBV7-8	.	TRBJ2-7	14	CASSSSDKTYEQYF	TGTGCCAGCAGCTCCTCGGACAAGACCTACGAGCAGTACTTC
many	TRBV29-1	.	TRBJ1-1	11	CSEAGPTEAFF	TGCAGCGAGGCCGGGCCCACTGAAGCTTTCTTT
many	TRBV24-1	.	TRBJ2-7	13	CATEDGFSYEQYF	TGTGCCACGGAGGACGGATTCTCCTACGAGCAGTACTTC
few	TRBV6-5	.	TRBJ2-2	15	CASTGLASNTGELFF	TGTGCCAGCACCGGCCTAGCCTCGAACACCGGGGAGCTGTTTTTT
many	TRBV7-2	.	TRBJ2-1	21	CASSLGSQHSFLRGSYNEQFF	TGTGCCAGCAGCTTAGGTTCGCAGCATAGCTTTCTCCGAGGCTCCTACAATGAGCAGTTCTTC
many	TRBV2	.	TRBJ1-1	12	CASGRSYTEAFF	TGTGCCAGCGGGCGATCTTACACTGAAGCTTTCTTT
.	TRBV4-3	TRBD1	TRBJ2-7	15	CASSQDNRGAYEQYF	TGCGCCAGCAGCCAAGATAACAGGGGAGCCTACGAGCAGTACTTC
medium-sized	TRBV7-2	.	TRBJ2-4	15	CASSPTRLAKNIQYF	TGTGCCAGCAGCCCAACTCGATTAGCCAAAAACATTCAGTACTTC
many	TRBV7-8	.	TRBJ1-4	15	CASSPQEPTNEKLFF	TGTGCCAGCAGTCCCCAGGAACCAACTAATGAAAAACTGTTTTTT
many	TRBV27	.	TRBJ2-7	14	CASSYSGPIYEQYF	TGTGCCAGCAGTTATAGCGGCCCAATCTACGAGCAGTACTTC
many	TRBV3-1	.	TRBJ1-6	14	CASSLRTANSPLHF	TGTGCCAGCAGCCTTCGGACGGCCAATTCACCCCTCCACTTT
many	TRBV18	.	TRBJ1-1	14	CASSPQGGVTEAFF	TGTGCCAGCTCACCACAGGGAGGGGTCACTGAAGCTTTCTTT
many	TRBV3-1	.	TRBJ1-1	14	CASSQEDRNTEAFF	TGTGCCAGCAGCCAAGAAGACCGTAACACTGAAGCTTTCTTT
.	TRBV6-2/TRBV6-3	.	TRBJ2-1	12	CASSFPLNEQFF	TGTGCCAGCAGTTTCCCTCTCAATGAGCAGTTCTTC
many	TRBV29-1	TRBD2	TRBJ2-7	14	CSVSLGGGSYEQYF	TGCAGCGTCTCCCTGGGGGGAGGGTCCTACGAGCAGTACTTC
.	TRBV2	.	TRBJ2-5	13	CASNTGYQETQYF	TGTGCCAGCAATACGGGATACCAAGAGACCCAGTACTTC